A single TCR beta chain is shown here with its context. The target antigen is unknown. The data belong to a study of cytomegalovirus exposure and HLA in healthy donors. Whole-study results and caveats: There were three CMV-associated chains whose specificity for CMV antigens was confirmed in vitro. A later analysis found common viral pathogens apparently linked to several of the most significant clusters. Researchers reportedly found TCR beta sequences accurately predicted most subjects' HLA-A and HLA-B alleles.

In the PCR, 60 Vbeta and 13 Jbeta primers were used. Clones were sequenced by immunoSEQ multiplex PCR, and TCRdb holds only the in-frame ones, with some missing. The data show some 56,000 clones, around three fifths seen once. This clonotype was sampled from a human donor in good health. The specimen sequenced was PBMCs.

The chain's CDR3 is CASSQDRAGTSTDTQYF. The CDR3 DNA is TGTGCCAGCAGCCAAGATAGAGCGGGGACTAGCACAGATACGCAGTATTTT. The chain joins TRBV4-2 to TRBJ2-3, with 7 bases aligning to TRBD2. Trimming cost V 0 bases and J 0 bases; bases outside gene matches: 6. CDR3 length: 17 residues. Germline CDR1 reads LGHNA; CDR2 reads YNFKEQ.